The present TCR beta chain was sequenced within a study of blood T cell repertoires in COVID-19. This table comes from immunoSEQ multiplex PCR, and its TCRdb copy is limited to in-frame clones, with some not included. This sample has roughly 250,000 clones; about 83% occur once, and the top ten carry 4%. The V gene's germline CDR1 is SGHNT and CDR2 YENEEA. V lost 1 base and J lost 4, with 18 bases in between. CDR3 length: 17 amino acids. The source material was peripheral blood. The chain recombines TRBV11-3 with TRBJ2-3; possibly TRBD2 for D (6 bases). This receptor was obtained from a man aged 50 to 60 with acute or convalescent COVID-19. The CDR3: CASSLGAGGRVPDTQYF. The DNA of the CDR3 is TGTGCCAGCAGCTTAGGGGCCGGGGGAAGAGTTCCAGATACGCAGTATTTT. Filled out from reference TRBV11-3 and TRBJ2-3, the complete variable domain reads EAGVVQSPRYKIIEKKQPVAFWCNPISGHNTLYWYLQNLGQGPELLIRYENEEAVDDSQLPKDRFSAERLKGVDSTLKIQPAELGDSAVYLCASSLGAGGRVPDTQYFGPGTRLTVL.